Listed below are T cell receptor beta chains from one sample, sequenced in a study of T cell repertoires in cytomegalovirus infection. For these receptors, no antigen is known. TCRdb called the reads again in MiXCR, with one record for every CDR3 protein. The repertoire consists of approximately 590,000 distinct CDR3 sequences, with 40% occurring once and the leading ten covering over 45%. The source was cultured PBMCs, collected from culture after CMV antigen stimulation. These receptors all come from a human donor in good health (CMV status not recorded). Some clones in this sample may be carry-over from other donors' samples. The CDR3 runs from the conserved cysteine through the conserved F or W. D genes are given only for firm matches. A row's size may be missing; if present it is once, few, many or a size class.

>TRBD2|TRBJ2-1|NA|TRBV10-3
TGTGCCATCAGTGAGTCCCTAGCGGGCGCAGGCTACAATGAGCAGTTCTTC
CAISESLAGAGYNEQFF
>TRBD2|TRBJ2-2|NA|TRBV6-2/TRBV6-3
TGTGCCAGCACCTCTAGCGGGTGGCACACCGGGGAGCTGTTTTTT
CASTSSGWHTGELFF
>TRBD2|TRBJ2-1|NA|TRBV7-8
TGTGCCAGCAGCCGAAAGGGTGGGGCGGGAGGGCCGGTAAATGAGCAGTTCTTC
CASSRKGGAGGPVNEQFF
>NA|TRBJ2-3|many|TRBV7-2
TGTGCCAGCAGCTTTGAAGATACGCAGTATTTT
CASSFEDTQYF
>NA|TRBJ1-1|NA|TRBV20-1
TGCAGTGCCCCGGACCAGAACACTGAAGCTTTCTTT
CSAPDQNTEAFF
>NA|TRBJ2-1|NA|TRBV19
TGTGCCAGTAGTCTTGGGGGGAGTGGCAATGAGCAGTTCTTC
CASSLGGSGNEQFF
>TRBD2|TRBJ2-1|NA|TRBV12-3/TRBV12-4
TGTGCCAGCAGTTTAGCTGGGACTATAGATGAGCAGTTCTTC
CASSLAGTIDEQFF
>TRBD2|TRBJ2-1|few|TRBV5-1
TGCGCCAGCAGCGAGGGACTAGCGGGGGGTGAGCAGTTCTTC
CASSEGLAGGEQFF
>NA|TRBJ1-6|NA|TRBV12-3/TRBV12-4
TGTGCCAGCAGTTTAGCAGGGGCGCCCTATTCACCCCTCCACTTT
CASSLAGAPYSPLHF
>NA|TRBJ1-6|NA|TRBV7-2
TGTGCCAGCAGCTTTGGACGGGACCTCCACTTT
CASSFGRDLHF
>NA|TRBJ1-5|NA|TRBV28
TGTGCCAGCAGTTTTAAGGGCGGTATTCAGCCCCAGCATTTT
CASSFKGGIQPQHF
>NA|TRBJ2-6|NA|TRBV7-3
TGTGCCAGCAGCATCACCGCCAACTCTGGGGCCAACGTCCTGACTTTC
CASSITANSGANVLTF
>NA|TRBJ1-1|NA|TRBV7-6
TGTGCCAGCAGCCCGACGTATTTAGCAGGGGAGCATACTGAAGCTTTCTTT
CASSPTYLAGEHTEAFF
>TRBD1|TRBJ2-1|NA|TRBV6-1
TGTGCCAGCAGTTATATGGGACAGCCTTACAATGAGCAGTTCTTC
CASSYMGQPYNEQFF
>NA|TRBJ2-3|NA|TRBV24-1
TGTGCCACCAGTGATTTGCTGTCTAGCTTTCCAGATACGCAGTATTTT
CATSDLLSSFPDTQYF
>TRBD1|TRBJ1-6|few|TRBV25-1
TGTGCCAGAGGACAGGATGTAAGGAAGGGCTATAATTCACCCCTCCACTTT
CARGQDVRKGYNSPLHF
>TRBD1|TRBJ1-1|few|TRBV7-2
TGTGCCAGCAGCATACAGGGGGTAGTGACTGAAGCTTTCTTT
CASSIQGVVTEAFF
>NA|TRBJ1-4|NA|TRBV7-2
TGTGCCAGCAGCCCAGGAAGGGGGGGCGGTGAAAAACTGTTTTTT
CASSPGRGGGEKLFF
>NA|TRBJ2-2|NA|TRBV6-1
TGTGCCAGCAGTGGATCCCTCACCACCGGGGAGCTGTTTTTT
CASSGSLTTGELFF
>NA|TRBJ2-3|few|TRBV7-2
TGTGCCAGCAGCCCCCCCGGACGGGGGTCGGCAGATACGCAGTATTTT
CASSPPGRGSADTQYF
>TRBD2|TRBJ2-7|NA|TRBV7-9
TGTGCCAGCAGCCCGGGCGGACTAGCCGGGTACGAGCAGTACTTC
CASSPGGLAGYEQYF
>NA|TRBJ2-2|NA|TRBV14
TGTGCCAGCAGCCCTTCCAACCGGCTGGCCGGGGAGCTGTTTTTT
CASSPSNRLAGELFF
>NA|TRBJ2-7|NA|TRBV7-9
TGTGCCAGCAGCTTACCAGGGGCAAGCTACGAGCAGTACTTC
CASSLPGASYEQYF
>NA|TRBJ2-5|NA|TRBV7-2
TGTGCCAGCAGCGGGGTCACGGGGCAGGGGGAGACCCAGTACTTC
CASSGVTGQGETQYF
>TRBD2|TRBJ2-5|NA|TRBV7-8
TGTGCCAGCAGCTCGGCGGGGGGGCTAGGAGAGACCCAGTACTTC
CASSSAGGLGETQYF
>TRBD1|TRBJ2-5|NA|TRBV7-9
TGTGCCAGCAGCTCACCCGGACAGGCGAACCAAGAGACCCAGTACTTC
CASSSPGQANQETQYF
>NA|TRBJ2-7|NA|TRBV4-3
TGCGCCAGCAGCCTTAGACACCTCTACGAGCAGTACTTC
CASSLRHLYEQYF
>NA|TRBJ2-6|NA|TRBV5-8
TGTGCCAGCAGCGGTGGCTTTTGGACAAGGGTGTCTGGGGCCAACGTCCTGACTTTC
CASSGGFWTRVSGANVLTF
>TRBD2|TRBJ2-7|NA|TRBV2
TGTGCCAGCAGCGACCTAGCGGGGGGCTCCTACGAGCAGTACTTC
CASSDLAGGSYEQYF